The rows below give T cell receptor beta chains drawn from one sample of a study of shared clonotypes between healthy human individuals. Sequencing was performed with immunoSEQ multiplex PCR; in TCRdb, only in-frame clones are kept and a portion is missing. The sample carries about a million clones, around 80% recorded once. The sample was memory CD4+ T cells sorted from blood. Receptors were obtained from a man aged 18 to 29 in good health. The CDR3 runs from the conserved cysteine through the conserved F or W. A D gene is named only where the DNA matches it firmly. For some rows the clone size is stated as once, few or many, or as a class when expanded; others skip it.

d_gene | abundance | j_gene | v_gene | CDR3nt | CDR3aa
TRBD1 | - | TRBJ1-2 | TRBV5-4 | TGTGCCACCAATGTCAGGACAGGGTTCGACTATGGCTACACCTTC | CATNVRTGFDYGYTF
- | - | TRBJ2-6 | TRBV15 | TGTGCCACCAGCAGAGCAGCCTCTGGGGCCAACGTCCTGACTTTC | CATSRAASGANVLTF
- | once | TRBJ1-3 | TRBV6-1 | TGTGCCAGCAGTGAAGGGACGGGGGCTGGAAACACCATATATTTT | CASSEGTGAGNTIYF
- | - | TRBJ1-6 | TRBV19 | TGTGCCAGTTCCTTGGGGAGCCCGAGCTCCTATAATTCACCCCTCCACTTT | CASSLGSPSSYNSPLHF
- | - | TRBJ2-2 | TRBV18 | TGTGCCAGCTCACCACAAGAACAGGGAGGCACCGGGGAGCTGTTTTTT | CASSPQEQGGTGELFF
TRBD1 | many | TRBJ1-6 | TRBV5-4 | TGTGCCAGCAGCTTTGAGGGGGCGAATTCACCCCTCCACTTT | CASSFEGANSPLHF
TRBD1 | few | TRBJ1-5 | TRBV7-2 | TGTGCCAGCAGCCGGGACAGGGACGGTGGTCAGCCCCAGCATTTT | CASSRDRDGGQPQHF
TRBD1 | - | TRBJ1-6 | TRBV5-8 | TGTGCCAGCAGCCCCAGGGGGGATACTTCACCCCTCCACTTT | CASSPRGDTSPLHF
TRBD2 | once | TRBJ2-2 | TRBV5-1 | TGCGCCAGCAGCGCTACTAGCGGGAGGAACACCGGGGAGCTGTTTTTT | CASSATSGRNTGELFF
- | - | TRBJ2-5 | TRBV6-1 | TGTGCCAGCAGTGAAGTCGGCGGTCCAGAGACCCAGTACTTC | CASSEVGGPETQYF
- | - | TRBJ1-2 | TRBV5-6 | TGTGCCAGCAGCTTGCAGGGGCGCGACTATGGCTACACCTTC | CASSLQGRDYGYTF
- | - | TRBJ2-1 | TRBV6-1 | TGTGCCAGCAGTGCAACAGGGTCCTACAATGAGCAGTTCTTC | CASSATGSYNEQFF
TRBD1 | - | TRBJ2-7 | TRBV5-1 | TGCGCCAGCAGCGCCCAGGGGGCCGGCTACGAGCAGTACTTC | CASSAQGAGYEQYF
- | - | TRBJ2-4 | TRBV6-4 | TGTGCCAGCAGTGACCGGGGCTGGGCAGAGCCTAAAAACATTCAGTACTTC | CASSDRGWAEPKNIQYF
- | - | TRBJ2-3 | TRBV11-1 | TGTGCCAGCAGCTTACGACCAGGGAGTGCAGATACGCAGTATTTT | CASSLRPGSADTQYF
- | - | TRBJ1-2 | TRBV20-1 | TGCAGTGCTAGGGGTCACGGCTACACCTTC | CSARGHGYTF
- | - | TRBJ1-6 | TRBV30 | TGTGCCTGGGGGACTAGGGGACTCAATAATTCACCCCTCCACTTT | CAWGTRGLNNSPLHF
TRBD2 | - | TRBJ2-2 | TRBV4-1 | TGCGCCAGCAGCCTATCTAGCGGAGCGAACACCGGGGAGCTGTTTTTT | CASSLSSGANTGELFF
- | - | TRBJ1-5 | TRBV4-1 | TGCGCCAGCAGCCAAGCCACTGGGAATCAGCCCCAGCATTTT | CASSQATGNQPQHF
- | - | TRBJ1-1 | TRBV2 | TGTGCCAGCAGTGTGGGCCAGGGGTTTAACACTGAAGCTTTCTTT | CASSVGQGFNTEAFF
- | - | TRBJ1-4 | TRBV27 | TGTGCCAGCTCAAGGGGGGGTGTCAATGAAAAACTGTTTTTT | CASSRGGVNEKLFF
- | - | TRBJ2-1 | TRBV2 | TGTGCCAGCAATAATAGACGGGACAATGAGCAGTTCTTC | CASNNRRDNEQFF
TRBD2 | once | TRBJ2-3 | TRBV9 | TGTGCCAGCAGCCTCACTAGCGGGGTTGCAGATACGCAGTATTTT | CASSLTSGVADTQYF